The 32 T cell receptor beta chains presented below share a single source sample, sequenced in a study of identical twins. TCRdb re-analysed the 5' RACE reads in MiXCR, keeping a single row per CDR3 protein. The sample has under 900,000 distinct CDR3 sequences, around an eighth seen once; the top ten hold 1.5% to 2%. The same data also contributed to another study, on yellow fever vaccine responses in identical twins.

The specimen sequenced was PBMCs. The source is a woman between 18 and 29 years old in good health.

This chain joins TRBV6-1 and TRBJ2-1, with TRBD1 as a possible D gene (6 bases). Trimming removed 2 bases from V and 6 bases from J, with 17 bases in between. There are 16 residues in the CDR3. Germline assignment: CDR1 MNHNS and CDR2 SASEGT. The DNA for the CDR3 is TGTGCCAGCAGTGAATATTGGGCCCAGGGGCGCAATGAGCAGTTCTTC. Translation gives CASSEYWAQGRNEQFF.

This clonotype was counted between two and nine times. This chain uses TRBV11-2 with TRBJ2-3; D gene ambiguous. Germline V gene sequence: CDR1 SGHAT, CDR2 FQNNGV. The length of the CDR3 is 15 residues. V lost 4 bases and J 0 bases, leaving 11 bases between the germline ends. The DNA for the CDR3 is TGTGCCAGCAGCTGGACGGCTGCTAGCACAGATACGCAGTATTTT. Protein: CASSWTAASTDTQYF. The whole variable domain, remainder taken from reference TRBV11-2 and TRBJ2-3, is EAGVAQSPRYKIIEKRQSVAFWCNPISGHATLYWYQQILGQGPKLLIQFQNNGVVDDSQLPKDRFSAERLKGVDSTLKIQPAKLEDSAVYLCASSWTAASTDTQYFGPGTRLTVL.

V usage is TRBV18 and J usage is TRBJ2-1; D ambiguous. The CDR3 contains 13 residues. Germline CDR1 is KGHSH and CDR2 is LQKENI. V shed 2 bases and J shed 5 bases, with 7 bases lying between them. The CDR3 DNA follows: TGTGCCAGCTCACCAAAGACAAACAATGAGCAGTTCTTC. Protein sequence: CASSPKTNNEQFF.

J is TRBJ2-1 and V is TRBV20-1; D gene uncertain. V was pared by 2 bases and J by 1 base, with 9 bases between. CDR1 and CDR2 from the germline V gene are DFQATT and SNEGSKA (reference sequence). This CDR3 is built from 14 residues. As DNA, the CDR3 is TGCAGTGCTAGAATACGGTCATCCTACAATGAGCAGTTCTTC. Protein product: CSARIRSSYNEQFF.

This chain uses TRBV12-3 or TRBV12-4 with TRBJ1-5; perhaps TRBD1 as D (6 bases). V lost 3 bases to trimming and J lost 6 bases, with 12 bases between them. This CDR3 contains 14 residues. The CDR3 here is CASSFQGSAQPQHF. The DNA of the CDR3 is TGTGCCAGCAGTTTTCAGGGGTCGGCTCAGCCCCAGCATTTT.

The chain couples TRBV5-8 to TRBJ1-5; no clear D. Deletions cut 2 bases from V and 2 bases from J, with 11 bases between. Germline V gene data show CDR1 as SGHTS and CDR2 as YDEGEE. CDR3 length: 15 residues. For the CDR3, the DNA is TGTGCCAGCAGCTTTGTATCCGGGGGCAATCAGCCCCAGCATTTT. Translation: CASSFVSGGNQPQHF.

The chain uses TRBV19 and TRBJ1-2; D might be TRBD1 (6 bases). CDR1 and CDR2 from the germline V gene are LNHDA and SQIVND (reference sequence). The CDR3 is 11 amino acids. The CDR3 protein is CAGAGNYGYTF. The CDR3 coding sequence is TGTGCGGGGGCGGGTAACTATGGCTACACCTTC.

The chain links TRBV16 to TRBJ2-7; D possibly corresponds to TRBD1 (6 bases). CDR1 is KGHSY and CDR2 is FQNENV in the germline V gene. The CDR3 consists of 15 residues. Trimming cost V 4 bases and J 0 bases, with 13 bases left between them. The CDR3 protein is CASSPRQARSYEQYF. The DNA of the CDR3 is TGTGCCAGCAGCCCCCGACAGGCCCGCTCCTACGAGCAGTACTTC. Based on the CDR3 plus reference TRBV16 and TRBJ2-7, the full variable domain is GEEVAQTPKHLVRGEGQKAKLYCAPIKGHSYVFWYQQVLKNEFKFLISFQNENVFDETGMPKERFSAKCLPNSPCSLEIQATKLEDSAVYFCASSPRQARSYEQYFGPGTRLTVT.

This clonotype showed up just a few times. The chain couples TRBV10-2 to TRBJ2-7; D perhaps matches TRBD1 (6 bases). Trimming cost V 2 bases and J 5 bases, with 13 bases left between them. The V gene's germline CDR1 is WSHSY and CDR2 SAAADI. The CDR3 covers 14 residues. The CDR3 protein is CASSETGSVDEQYF. In nucleotides, the CDR3 is TGCGCCAGCAGTGAGACAGGGTCAGTCGACGAGCAGTACTTC.

The rearrangement uses TRBV4-2 and TRBJ2-7, with D unresolved. This CDR3 has 16 residues. V lost 5 bases, J lost 3 bases, and 20 bases lay in between. Germline CDR1 is LGHNA and CDR2 is YNFKEQ. The CDR3 here is CASSSHRARPFYEQYV. In DNA, the CDR3 is TGTGCCAGCAGCTCACACCGGGCCCGGCCTTTCTACGAGCAGTACGTC.

The gene calls are TRBV10-3 and TRBJ2-3; 8 bases align to TRBD2. CDR1 is ENHRY, CDR2 SYGVKD, per germline. With 7 bases clipped from V and 4 bases from J, the junction kept 13 bases outside the gene matches. This CDR3 is built from 16 residues. The CDR3 DNA reads TGTGCCATCACCCAGAGAGGGACTAGTTCTCCAGATACGCAGTATTTT. It translates to CAITQRGTSSPDTQYF.

This clonotype has more than one count but fewer than ten. The CDR3 is CASSYRTAETNFRRSDTQYF. CDR3 DNA: TGCGCCAGCAGCTACCGGACTGCTGAAACCAACTTTAGGCGCTCAGATACGCAGTATTTT. The V gene is TRBV5-1, the J gene TRBJ2-3, with D perhaps matching TRBD2 (5 bases). The germline V gene has CDR1 SGHRS and CDR2 YFSETQ. Trimming left V 3 bases short and J 4 bases short, with 30 bases between. CDR3 length equals 20 residues.

This clonotype has more than one count but fewer than ten. The J gene is TRBJ2-2, the V gene TRBV7-8, with D tentatively TRBD1 (8 bases). Between the trimmed V and J ends, which lost 2 bases and 5 bases, there was a span of 18 bases. This CDR3 region has 17 residues. Germline CDR1 SGHVS, CDR2 FQNEAQ. CDR3 sequence: CASSLRQQGEGTGELFF. The CDR3 bases are TGTGCCAGCAGCTTACGGCAACAGGGGGAGGGGACCGGGGAGCTGTTTTTT. Full variable domain (remainder filled in from reference TRBV7-8 and TRBJ2-2): GAGVSQSPRYKVAKRGQDVALRCDPISGHVSLFWYQQALGQGPEFLTYFQNEAQLDKSGLPSDRFFAERPEGSVSTLKIQRTQQEDSAVYLCASSLRQQGEGTGELFFGEGSRLTVL.

This chain connects TRBV12-3 or TRBV12-4 to TRBJ2-3, with 7 bases lining up with TRBD2. Trimming cost V 7 bases and J 4 bases; bases outside gene matches: 2. This CDR3 region has 12 residues. DNA of the CDR3: TGTGCCAGCACCCTAGCGGCAGATACGCAGTATTTT. It translates to CASTLAADTQYF.

V gene TRBV6-1 combines with J gene TRBJ2-7, with 9 bases matching TRBD2. V was pared by 1 base and J by 9 bases, with 7 bases of the junction left unmatched. The CDR3 contains 14 residues. Germline V gene data show CDR1 as MNHNS and CDR2 as SASEGT. This CDR3 reads CASSEGLAGHVQYF. The CDR3 DNA reads as TGTGCCAGCAGTGAAGGGCTAGCGGGACATGTGCAGTACTTC.

A few counts support this clonotype. This chain connects TRBV2 to TRBJ1-1, with a possible D match to TRBD1 (5 bases). V lost 0 bases to trimming and J lost 11 bases, with 13 bases between them. The CDR3 runs 13 residues. Germline assignment: CDR1 SNHLY and CDR2 FYNNEI. In DNA form, the CDR3 reads TGTGCCAGCAGTGAAGCGCTAGGACAAGGGGCTTTCTTT. It translates to CASSEALGQGAFF.

The rearrangement links TRBV28 to TRBJ1-6; D might be TRBD1 (6 bases). Trimming took off 5 bases at V and 13 bases at J, with 15 bases between the two ends. This CDR3 contains 13 residues. The V gene's germline CDR1 is MDHEN and CDR2 SYDVKM. CDR3 nucleotide sequence: TGTGCCAGCAGTCCCACAGGGCTTAGGCCCCTCCACTTT. It encodes CASSPTGLRPLHF.

At least ten counts were recorded for this clonotype. The J gene is TRBJ2-2, the V gene TRBV10-3; 14 bases are shared with TRBD2. This CDR3 is 17 amino acids long. Germline CDR1 reads ENHRY; CDR2 reads SYGVKD. V was clipped by 6 bases and J by 5 bases; unmatched bases: 8. CDR3 nucleotide sequence: TGTGCCATCAGAGACACTGGGACTAGCGGGAGTACCGGGGAGCTGTTTTTT. Protein product: CAIRDTGTSGSTGELFF.

The chain recombines TRBV12-3 or TRBV12-4 with TRBJ2-2; D unresolved. Trimming removed 7 bases at V and 0 bases at J, with 9 bases between. This CDR3 has 14 residues. The CDR3 nucleotides are TGTGCCAGCAATGGGCACCCGAACACCGGGGAGCTGTTTTTT. Translating it yields CASNGHPNTGELFF.

This clonotype was found many times. The gene calls are TRBV10-2 and TRBJ1-1; 9 bases match TRBD1. The CDR3 spans 14 residues. The junction had 5 bases not matched to a gene; V was cut back by 5 bases and J by 4 bases. Germline V lookup: CDR1 WSHSY, CDR2 SAAADI. CDR3 bases: TGCGCCAGCAGTAGGACAGGGGAGGGCACTGAAGCTTTCTTT. Translated: CASSRTGEGTEAFF.

J is TRBJ2-1 and V is TRBV20-1; tentatively, D is TRBD2 (6 bases). Germline V gene data show CDR1 as DFQATT and CDR2 as SNEGSKA (reference sequence). The CDR3 sequence is 14 residues long. The ends were cut back, 4 bases at V and 1 base at J, with 11 bases in the middle. As DNA, the CDR3 is TGCAGTGCTACATCTAGCGAGTCCTACAATGAGCAGTTCTTC. As protein: CSATSSESYNEQFF.

The table lists this clonotype with a few counts. V and J are TRBV7-9 and TRBJ1-1; TRBD1 agrees at 8 bases. The CDR3 contains 17 residues. Germline CDR1 SEHNR, CDR2 FQNEAQ (reference sequence). The V gene end was trimmed by 5 bases and the J gene end by 5 bases; junction bases not matched to a gene: 16. CDR3 in amino acids: CASSPNYRGVGETEAFF. The CDR3 DNA sequence: TGTGCCAGCAGCCCCAATTACAGGGGGGTTGGGGAGACTGAAGCTTTCTTT.

The chain has TRBV6-1 and TRBJ1-2; unclear D gene. Trimming stripped 2 bases from V and 4 bases from J, with 14 bases between. This CDR3 spans 15 amino acids. Per germline, CDR1 MNHNS and CDR2 SASEGT. The CDR3 DNA is TGTGCCAGCAGTGAACGCGCCGTGATGAGCTATGGCTACACCTTC. Protein product: CASSERAVMSYGYTF.

V gene TRBV27 combines with J gene TRBJ2-2; 10 nucleotides agree with TRBD2. Germline CDR1 MNHEY, CDR2 SMNVEV (reference sequence). The CDR3 runs 18 residues. The V and J ends lost 2 bases and 4 bases, in that order; junction bases with no gene match: 10. The CDR3 sequence: CASSLRLAGEYPTGELFF. The CDR3 DNA is TGTGCCAGCAGTTTACGGCTAGCGGGGGAGTACCCCACCGGGGAGCTGTTTTTT.

V and J are TRBV20-1 and TRBJ2-1, with 16 bases aligning to TRBD2. The V segment lost 0 bases and the J segment 10 bases; nucleotides outside the gene matches: 6. This CDR3 comprises 16 residues. Germline values: CDR1 DFQATT, CDR2 SNEGSKA (reference sequence). The CDR3 loop reads CSARDGTSGGAGEQFF. The CDR3 DNA reads as TGCAGTGCTAGAGATGGGACTAGCGGGGGGGCGGGGGAGCAGTTCTTC.

The chain is built from TRBV15 and TRBJ2-1, with D possibly matching TRBD2 (6 bases). This CDR3 is built from 15 residues. Germline V gene lookup returns CDR1 LNHNV and CDR2 YYDKDF (reference sequence). Deletions cut 4 bases from V and 0 bases from J, with 10 bases between. The CDR3 DNA reads TGTGCCACCAGCACGCGGGATGGCTCCTACAATGAGCAGTTCTTC. Its protein product is CATSTRDGSYNEQFF.

The count of this clonotype is one. V gene TRBV15 combines with J gene TRBJ2-7; unclear D gene. This CDR3 comprises 15 residues. V was pared by 5 bases and J by 2 bases, with 16 bases between. The germline V gene has CDR1 LNHNV and CDR2 YYDKDF (reference sequence). The CDR3 loop reads CATSPRLGSPYEQYF. The CDR3 nucleotides read TGTGCCACCAGCCCCAGACTGGGAAGCCCCTACGAGCAGTACTTC.

CDR3 DNA: TGCAGTGCTAGTAAGGGGACTAGCGGGAGGTATGAGCAGTTCTTC. Its protein product is CSASKGTSGRYEQFF. The V call is TRBV20-1, the J call TRBJ2-1, with TRBD2 matching 15 bases. The CDR3 is 15 amino acids. Germline CDR1 is DFQATT and CDR2 is SNEGSKA (reference sequence). The ends lost 3 bases at V and 8 bases at J; junction bases unmatched: 5.

This clonotype was counted ten times or more. The chain combines TRBV5-1 with TRBJ2-3, with TRBD1 matching over 11 bases. V was pared by 4 bases and J by 2 bases, with 6 bases of the junction left unmatched. This CDR3 has 16 residues. Germline-derived CDR1 and CDR2 are SGHRS and YFSETQ. CDR3 protein: CASSPGTGGFTDTQYF. The CDR3, as DNA: TGCGCCAGCAGCCCCGGGACAGGGGGGTTCACAGATACGCAGTATTTT.

The chain combines TRBV20-1 with TRBJ2-6, with a tentative D call TRBD1 (6 bases). Per germline, CDR1 DFQATT and CDR2 SNEGSKA (reference sequence). This CDR3 comprises 16 residues. Trimming left V 5 bases short and J 0 bases short, with 14 bases between. CDR3 bases: TGCAGTGCTCAAACAACAGGGTTCTCTGGGGCCAACGTCCTGACTTTC. It specifies CSAQTTGFSGANVLTF.

The rearrangement joins TRBV5-1 to TRBJ2-5; D possibly corresponds to TRBD1 (6 bases). This CDR3 contains 15 residues. The germline V gene encodes CDR1 SGHRS and CDR2 YFSETQ. Trimming removed 0 bases at V and 1 base at J, with 10 bases between. The CDR3 spells CASSLVGQTQETQYF. The CDR3 DNA follows: TGCGCCAGCAGCTTGGTGGGACAAACCCAAGAGACCCAGTACTTC.

The chain couples TRBV12-3 or TRBV12-4 to TRBJ2-7; possibly TRBD1 for D (6 bases). Trimming removed 1 base from V and 1 base from J, with 11 bases in between. The CDR3 totals 15 residues. The CDR3, as DNA: TGTGCCAGCAGTTTAGGGCAGGGGTCATCCTACGAGCAGTACGTC. Protein sequence: CASSLGQGSSYEQYV.